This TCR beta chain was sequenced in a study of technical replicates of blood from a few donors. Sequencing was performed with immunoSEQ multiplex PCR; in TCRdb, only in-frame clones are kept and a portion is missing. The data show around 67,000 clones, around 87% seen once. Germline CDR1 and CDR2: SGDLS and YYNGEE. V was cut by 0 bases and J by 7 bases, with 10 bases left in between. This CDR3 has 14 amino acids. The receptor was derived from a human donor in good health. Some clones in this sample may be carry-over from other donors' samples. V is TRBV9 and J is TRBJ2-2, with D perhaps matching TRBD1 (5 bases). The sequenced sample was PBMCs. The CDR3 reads CASSVEQVLGELFF. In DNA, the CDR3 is TGTGCCAGCAGCGTAGAACAGGTCCTCGGGGAGCTGTTTTTT.